This TCR beta chain was profiled in a study of blood T cell repertoires in COVID-19 (dated by TCRdb to the early 2020s). In the study overall: The collaborator samples originated in the United States, Italy and Spain and spanned the acute and convalescent phases of COVID-19. The sample metadata nearly always contained a de-identified subject ID, COVID-19 status, age in years and sex. The dataset comprised deeply sampled blood TCRbeta repertoires from subjects exposed to, actively infected with, or recovered from COVID-19. The repertoires were made available in a free public database intended to serve as a resource for research on the immune response to SARS-CoV-2. Where HLA class I and class II types were available, the types were taken from metadata supplied by the sample provider, not from assay-based typing. The material from the prospective study consisted of cDNA or gDNA derived from T cells, B-cell-depleted T cells, or PBMCs. Samples were obtained from the ongoing ImmuneRACE study (first 160 participants) and from 1,000 to 1,500 subjects provided by 6 global collaborators. Overall study outcomes, separate from this receptor: How much clinical and demographic metadata was included differed by source and by participant, and the metadata was provided uncurated.

Concerning this clone: Its specific antigen is unknown. Per-base quality was not reported, and no clone a single base away is much larger than it.

Via the germline V gene, CDR1 is SGHVS and CDR2 FNYEAQ. Trimming removed 3 bases from V and 0 bases from J, leaving 9 bases between the germline ends. The CDR3 measures 15 amino acids from cysteine to phenylalanine. The only DNA kept is the CDR3, 45 bases in frame from the first base. One collaborating source in Seattle enrolled patients during active infection and followed them longitudinally through the course of disease. Whole blood was collected in K2EDTA tubes by collaborating institutions according to the institutions' own protocols. Collaborator samples were shipped for TCRbeta analysis as frozen whole blood, isolated PBMCs, or DNA extracted from either sample type. TCRbeta CDR3 regions were amplified from genomic DNA using the immunoSEQ Assay, a bias-controlled multiplex PCR. Processing in the source paper ran as follows. Within the assay, amplification of reference gene primers was used to estimate how many nucleated cells each sample contained. To quantify the absolute abundance of each unique TCRbeta CDR3 rearrangement, sequence reads were collapsed and filtered. For each sample, productive Simpson clonality was calculated as the square root of Simpson's diversity index over productive rearrangements. Drawn from immuneACCESS, this table holds only the in-frame rearrangements with V and J called that TCRdb kept. Clones are partly lost; checked studies trace under half to an unresolved V gene and leave the rest unexplained. That table gives V, J and clone size, and the DNA gave D and trimming. The sample table records more than 150,000 clones; around 90% of these occur just once. Of the sample, roughly 0.58% falls within the top ten clones.

This receptor chain uses TRBV7-6 and TRBJ1-5; a confident D gene designation cannot be given. The origin of this receptor is a man between 60 and 75 years old with COVID-19, enrolled during active disease. Sequenced sample: peripheral blood. The nucleotide sequence reads TGTGCCAGCAGCTTGGGAGGGTATAGCAATCAGCCCCAGCATTTT. This sequence encodes CASSLGGYSNQPQHF.